This T cell receptor (beta chain) is drawn from a study of tumor-infiltrating lymphocytes in primary liver carcinoma. Looking at the study overall: Ranging in age from 30 to 69 years, the patients were men and women. In every tissue type, samples returned a similar yield of roughly 3.5 to 8 million productive TCRbeta reads.

CDR1 is MNHNS and CDR2 is SASEGT in the germline V gene. V was cut by 6 bases and J by 2 bases, with 11 bases left in between. The CDR3 runs to 13 residues. From around 520 ng of total RNA, TCR beta-specific cDNA was reverse-transcribed using a constant-region primer. Construction of TCR beta libraries relied on three successive nested multiplex PCR rounds employing slightly modified ARM-PCR. Researchers ran the first two PCR rounds for around 10 cycles each with TRBV1-TRBV30 forward primers and a C-beta reverse primer. TCRdb recomputed calls from the multiplex PCR reads with MiXCR, one row per CDR3 protein. The repertoire holds a few hundred thousand distinct CDR3 sequences, with 50% to 75% as singletons. The blood RNA (from unsorted whole blood) was obtained, and germline DNA was also extracted. There are a few counts of this clonotype.

The TCR sequence derives from a woman aged 25 to 39 with primary liver carcinoma and hepatitis B virus infection. The specimen sequenced was peripheral blood. The V and J genes are TRBV6-1 and TRBJ2-7; tentatively, D is TRBD1 or TRBD2 (5 bases each). CDR3 nucleotides: TGTGCCAGCAGCGTCGAGGGACCCTACGAGCAGTACTTC. This gives the protein CASSVEGPYEQYF.